The clone carrying this T cell receptor beta chain was observed many times. Antigen: not known. MiXCR, run by TCRdb on the reads, gives a single entry per CDR3 protein. Here the sample spans approximately 19,000 distinct CDR3 sequences, about 22% being singletons. CDR1 is SEHNR, CDR2 FQNEAQ, per germline (reference sequence). V shed 4 bases, J shed 5 bases, and the junction held 5 bases outside the gene matches. The CDR3 runs to 14 residues. The source of the sample is a study of lung T cells in sarcoidosis with Löfgren's syndrome. Study in general: In sarcoidosis, CD4+ T cells accumulate in bronchoalveolar lavage fluid.

General observations from the study: Recognition of an unidentified sarcoidosis antigen was only suggested. Versus controls, Löfgren's syndrome patients reportedly showed TRAV12-1 and TRBV2 as most expanded.

Sequencing was done on a sample of CD4+ T cells from PBMCs. The source of this sequence is a human donor with sarcoidosis (Löfgren's syndrome or another form), or a control subject (not recorded which). The V gene is TRBV7-9, the J gene TRBJ2-5; TRBD2 agrees at 9 bases. The CDR3 DNA follows: TGTGCCAGCAGCTCGAGGACTAGCGAGGAGACCCAGTACTTC. Amino acid sequence: CASSSRTSEETQYF. The entire variable domain, with the rest obtained from reference TRBV7-9 and TRBJ2-5, is as follows: DTGVSQNPRHKITKRGQNVTFRCDPISEHNRLYWYRQTLGQGPEFLTYFQNEAQLEKSRLLSDRFSAERPKGSFSTLEIQRTEQGDSAMYLCASSSRTSEETQYFGPGTRLLVL.